This TCR beta chain derives from a study of blood T cell repertoires in COVID-19. As for the study in general: Both acute and convalescent COVID-19 samples were obtained from the United States, Italy and Spain. T cells, B-cell-depleted T cells, or PBMCs provided the cDNA or gDNA that served as material.

In the original processing: Cell counts per sample came from amplifying reference gene primers. The table came from immunoSEQ multiplex PCR; TCRdb's copy has only in-frame clones and leaves some out. The V and J calls and the clone size are those of that table, but D and trimming were determined from the DNA. The table records under 130,000 clones, 85% to 90% of them present only once. The CDR3 sequence is 16 residues long. V was pared by 4 bases and J by 9 bases, with 13 bases of the junction left unmatched. Germline V gene lookup returns CDR1 SGHNT and CDR2 YYREEE (reference sequence). The TCR was taken from a human donor in a cohort sampled during active COVID-19. The chain couples TRBV5-4 to TRBJ1-6, with TRBD1 matching over 7 bases. Sequencing used peripheral blood. The CDR3, as DNA: TGTGCCAGCAGCGGAAGCCGGGACAGAAGTGTTTCACCCCTCCACTTT. Its protein is CASSGSRDRSVSPLHF.